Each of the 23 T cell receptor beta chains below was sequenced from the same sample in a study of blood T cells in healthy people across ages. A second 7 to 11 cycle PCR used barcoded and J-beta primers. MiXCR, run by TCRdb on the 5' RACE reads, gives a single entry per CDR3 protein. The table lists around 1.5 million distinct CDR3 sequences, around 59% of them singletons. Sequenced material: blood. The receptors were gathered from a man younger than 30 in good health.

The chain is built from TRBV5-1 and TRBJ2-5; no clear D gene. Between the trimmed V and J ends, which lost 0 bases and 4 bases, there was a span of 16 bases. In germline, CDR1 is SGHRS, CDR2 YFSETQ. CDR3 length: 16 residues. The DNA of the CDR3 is TGCGCCAGCAGCTTGGTTAGTAGTCTGCCAAGAGAGACCCAGTACTTC. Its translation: CASSLVSSLPRETQYF.

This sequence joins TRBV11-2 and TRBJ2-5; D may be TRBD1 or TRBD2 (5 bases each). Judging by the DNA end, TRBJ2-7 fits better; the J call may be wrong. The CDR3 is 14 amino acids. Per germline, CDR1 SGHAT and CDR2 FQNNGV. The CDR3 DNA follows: TGTGCCAGCAGTCGGGGTCAGGGCAACCACGAGCAGTACTTC. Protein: CASSRGQGNHEQYF.

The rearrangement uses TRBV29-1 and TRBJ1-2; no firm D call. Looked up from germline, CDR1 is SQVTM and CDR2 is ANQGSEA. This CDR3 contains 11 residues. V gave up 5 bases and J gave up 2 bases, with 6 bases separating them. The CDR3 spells CSVTSNYGYTF. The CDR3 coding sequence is TGCAGCGTTACCTCCAACTATGGCTACACCTTC.

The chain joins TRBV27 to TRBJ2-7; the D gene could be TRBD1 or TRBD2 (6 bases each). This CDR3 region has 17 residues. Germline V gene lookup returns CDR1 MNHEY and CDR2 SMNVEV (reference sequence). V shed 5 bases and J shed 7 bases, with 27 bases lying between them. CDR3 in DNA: TGTGCCAGCAGTCTAAGTGGGGGGACACCATCCTACAATGAGCAGTACTTC. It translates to CASSLSGGTPSYNEQYF.

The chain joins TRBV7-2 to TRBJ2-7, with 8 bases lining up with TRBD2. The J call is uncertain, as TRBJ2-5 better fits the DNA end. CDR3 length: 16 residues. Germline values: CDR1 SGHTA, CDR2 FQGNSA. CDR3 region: CASSLVAGGGRETQYF. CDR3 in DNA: TGTGCCAGCAGCTTAGTGGCGGGAGGCGGTCGAGAGACCCAGTACTTC.

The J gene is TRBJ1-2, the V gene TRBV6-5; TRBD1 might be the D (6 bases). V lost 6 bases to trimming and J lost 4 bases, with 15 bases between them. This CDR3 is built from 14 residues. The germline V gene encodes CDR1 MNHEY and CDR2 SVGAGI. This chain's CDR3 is CASSPGVRGYGYTF. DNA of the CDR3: TGTGCCAGCAGCCCAGGGGTAAGGGGCTATGGCTACACCTTC.

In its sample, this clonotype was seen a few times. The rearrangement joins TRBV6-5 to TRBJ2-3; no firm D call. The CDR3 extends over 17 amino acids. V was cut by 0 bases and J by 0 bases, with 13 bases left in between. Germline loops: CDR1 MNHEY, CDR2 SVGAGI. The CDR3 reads CASSYSSGSASTDTQYF. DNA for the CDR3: TGTGCCAGCAGTTACTCGAGTGGCAGTGCTAGCACAGATACGCAGTATTTT.

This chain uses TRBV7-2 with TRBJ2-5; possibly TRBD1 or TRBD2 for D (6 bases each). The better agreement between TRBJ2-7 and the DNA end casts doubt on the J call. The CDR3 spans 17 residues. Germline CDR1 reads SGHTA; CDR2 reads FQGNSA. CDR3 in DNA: TGTGCCAGCAGCTTGTATTCGGGTGGAGGGGGGCCTAACGAGCAGTACTTC. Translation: CASSLYSGGGGPNEQYF.

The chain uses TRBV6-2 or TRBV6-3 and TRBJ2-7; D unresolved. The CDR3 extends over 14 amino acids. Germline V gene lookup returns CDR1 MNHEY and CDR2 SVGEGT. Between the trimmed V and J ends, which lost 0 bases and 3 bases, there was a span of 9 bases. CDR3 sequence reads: CASSYSARGYEQYF. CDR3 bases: TGTGCCAGCAGTTACTCTGCGCGTGGCTACGAGCAGTACTTC.

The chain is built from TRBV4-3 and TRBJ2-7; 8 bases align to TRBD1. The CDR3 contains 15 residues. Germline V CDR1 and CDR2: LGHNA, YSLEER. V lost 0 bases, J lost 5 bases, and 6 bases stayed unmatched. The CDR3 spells CASSQDSGQANEQYF. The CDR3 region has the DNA TGCGCCAGCAGCCAAGATTCGGGACAGGCGAACGAGCAGTACTTC.

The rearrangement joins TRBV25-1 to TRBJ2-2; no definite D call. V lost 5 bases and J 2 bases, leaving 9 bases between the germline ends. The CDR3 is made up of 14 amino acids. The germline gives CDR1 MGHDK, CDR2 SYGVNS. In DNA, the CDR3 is TGTGCCAGCAGTTCACAGACCAACACCGGGGAGCTGTTTTTT. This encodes CASSSQTNTGELFF.

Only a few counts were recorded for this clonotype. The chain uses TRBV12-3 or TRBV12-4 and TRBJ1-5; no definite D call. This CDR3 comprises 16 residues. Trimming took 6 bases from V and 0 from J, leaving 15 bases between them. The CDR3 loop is CASSYTAGYSNQPQHF. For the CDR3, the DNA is TGTGCCAGCAGCTACACCGCGGGGTATAGCAATCAGCCCCAGCATTTT.

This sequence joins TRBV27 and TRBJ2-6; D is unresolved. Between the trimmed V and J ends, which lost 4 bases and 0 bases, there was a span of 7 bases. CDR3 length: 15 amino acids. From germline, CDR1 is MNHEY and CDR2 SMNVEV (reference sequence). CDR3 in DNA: TGTGCCAGCAGTTCCAAGACCTCTGGGGCCAACGTCCTGACTTTC. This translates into CASSSKTSGANVLTF.

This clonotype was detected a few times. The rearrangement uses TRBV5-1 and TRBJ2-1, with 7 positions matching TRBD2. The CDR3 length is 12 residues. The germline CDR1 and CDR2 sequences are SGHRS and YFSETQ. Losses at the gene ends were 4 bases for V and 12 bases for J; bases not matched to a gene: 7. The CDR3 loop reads CASSNSGISQFF. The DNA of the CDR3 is TGCGCCAGCAGCAACAGCGGGATTTCGCAGTTCTTC.

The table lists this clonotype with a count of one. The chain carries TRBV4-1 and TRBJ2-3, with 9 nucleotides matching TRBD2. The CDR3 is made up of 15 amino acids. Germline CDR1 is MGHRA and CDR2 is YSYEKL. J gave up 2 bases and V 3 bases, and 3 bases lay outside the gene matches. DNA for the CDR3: TGCGCCAGCAGCCAGCGACTAGCGGACACAGATACGCAGTATTTT. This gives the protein CASSQRLADTDTQYF.

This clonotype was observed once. The CDR3 nucleotides read TGTGCCAGCGGCATAGCGGGGCACTACGAGCAGTACTTC. Protein sequence: CASGIAGHYEQYF. The rearrangement joins TRBV2 to TRBJ2-5; TRBD2 agrees at 8 bases. The DNA end is a closer match to TRBJ2-7, so the J assignment may be wrong. Germline V gives CDR1 SNHLY, CDR2 FYNNEI. The CDR3 runs to 13 residues.

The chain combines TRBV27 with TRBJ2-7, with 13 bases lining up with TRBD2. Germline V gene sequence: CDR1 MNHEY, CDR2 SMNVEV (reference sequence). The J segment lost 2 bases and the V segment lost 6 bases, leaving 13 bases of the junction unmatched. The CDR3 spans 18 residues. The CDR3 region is CASSLGLAGSLRTYEQYF. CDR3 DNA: TGTGCCAGCAGCCTGGGACTAGCGGGGAGTTTACGTACCTACGAGCAGTACTTC.

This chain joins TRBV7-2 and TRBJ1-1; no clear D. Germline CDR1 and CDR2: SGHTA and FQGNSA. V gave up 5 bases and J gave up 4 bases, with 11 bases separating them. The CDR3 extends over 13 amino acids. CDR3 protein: CASSPRRVTEAFF. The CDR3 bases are TGTGCCAGCAGCCCGAGGCGGGTCACTGAAGCTTTCTTT.

CDR3 sequence (DNA): TGTGCCAGCAGCCCTGGACTGGGAACGGGCTACACCTTC. Residues: CASSPGLGTGYTF. The chain uses TRBV3-1 and TRBJ1-2; D gene ambiguous. V dropped 4 bases and J dropped 8 bases, with 14 bases sitting between them. There are 13 residues in the CDR3. CDR1 LGHDT and CDR2 YNNKEL come from the germline V gene (reference sequence).

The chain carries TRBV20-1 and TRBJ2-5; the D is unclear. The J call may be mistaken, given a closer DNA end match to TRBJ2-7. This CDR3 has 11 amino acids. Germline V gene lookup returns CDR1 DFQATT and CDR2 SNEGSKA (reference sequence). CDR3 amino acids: CSARKIDEQYF. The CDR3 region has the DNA TGCAGTGCGAGAAAGATCGACGAGCAGTACTTC.

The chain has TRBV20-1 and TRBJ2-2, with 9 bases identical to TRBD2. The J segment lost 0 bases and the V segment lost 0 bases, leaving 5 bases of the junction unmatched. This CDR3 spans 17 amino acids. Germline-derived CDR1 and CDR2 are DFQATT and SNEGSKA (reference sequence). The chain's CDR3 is CSARDLAGVSNTGELFF. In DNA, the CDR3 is TGCAGTGCTAGAGATTTAGCGGGGGTCTCGAACACCGGGGAGCTGTTTTTT.

The CDR3 reads CASSLERGGMETQYF. The DNA for the CDR3 is TGTGCCAGCAGCTTAGAAAGGGGCGGTATGGAGACCCAGTACTTC. This sequence joins TRBV11-2 and TRBJ2-7; D perhaps matches TRBD1 (5 bases). Matching the DNA end better, TRBJ2-5 makes the J call doubtful. Germline V gives CDR1 SGHAT, CDR2 FQNNGV. This CDR3 comprises 15 residues.

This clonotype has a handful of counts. CDR3: CASSSIDFPSGQETQYF. The CDR3 region has the DNA TGTGCCAGCAGTTCTATTGACTTCCCCAGCGGCCAAGAGACCCAGTACTTC. The chain employs TRBV25-1 and TRBJ2-5; D is perhaps TRBD2 (5 bases). Trimming left V 5 bases short and J 1 base short, with 20 bases between. Germline CDR1 is MGHDK and CDR2 is SYGVNS. The length of the CDR3 is 17 residues.